These 13 T cell receptor beta chains came from one sample sequenced in a study of blood T cell repertoires in COVID-19. Measured with immunoSEQ multiplex PCR; TCRdb has only the in-frame clones, and not every one. The data hold approximately 210,000 clones, with 88% observed a single time. The specimen was peripheral blood. Receptors were obtained from a man between 18 and 35 years old with active or convalescent COVID-19.

The chain is built from TRBV19 and TRBJ2-4, with D perhaps matching TRBD1 (7 bases). Deletions cut 0 bases from V and 0 bases from J, with 18 bases between. The CDR3 runs 19 residues. Germline V lookup: CDR1 LNHDA, CDR2 SQIVND (reference sequence). The CDR3 here is CASSIDGRGTSIAKNIQYF. CDR3 DNA sequence: TGTGCCAGTAGTATAGATGGCAGGGGGACTTCGATAGCCAAAAACATTCAGTACTTC.

The J gene is TRBJ1-2, the V gene TRBV6-5; D call uncertain. The CDR3 has 12 residues. Germline lookup yields CDR1 MNHEY and CDR2 SVGAGI. Trimming took 5 bases from V and 2 from J, leaving 6 bases between them. CDR3: CASSQNNYGYTF. As DNA, the CDR3 is TGTGCCAGCAGTCAGAACAACTATGGCTACACCTTC.

The J gene is TRBJ2-3, the V gene TRBV5-4; 8 bases are a match to TRBD1. Germline CDR1 is SGHNT and CDR2 is YYREEE (reference sequence). The CDR3 is made up of 16 amino acids. J was trimmed by 0 bases and V by 4 bases; bases with no gene match: 7. The CDR3 is CASSVDRASSTDTQYF. Written as DNA, the CDR3 is TGTGCCAGCAGCGTGGACAGGGCCTCTAGCACAGATACGCAGTATTTT.

This sequence joins TRBV10-3 and TRBJ1-1, with D hard to call. V lost 2 bases, J lost 1 base, and 14 bases lay in between. Germline V gives CDR1 ENHRY, CDR2 SYGVKD. The CDR3 loop spans 16 amino acids. The CDR3 DNA sequence: TGTGCCATCAGTGAGCCGGGGTTGGTAGGGAACACTGAAGCTTTCTTT. Its translation: CAISEPGLVGNTEAFF.

Only one count was recorded for this clone. The gene calls are TRBV18 and TRBJ1-4; D is unclear. The CDR3 runs 14 residues. The germline V gene has CDR1 KGHSH and CDR2 LQKENI. Deletions cut 1 base from V and 6 bases from J, with 9 bases between. As DNA, the CDR3 is TGTGCCAGCTCACCACGTAAAACGGATGAAAAACTGTTTTTT. The encoded protein is CASSPRKTDEKLFF.

The genes are TRBV28 and TRBJ2-5; D unresolved. Germline CDR1 and CDR2: MDHEN and SYDVKM. This CDR3 contains 13 residues. V lost 3 bases and J lost 5, with 10 bases in between. Here the CDR3 reads CASSFLSSETQYF. In nucleotides, the CDR3 is TGTGCCAGCAGTTTTCTCTCCTCGGAGACCCAGTACTTC. The full variable domain, with the rest looked up from reference TRBV28 and TRBJ2-5, is DVKVTQSSRYLVKRTGEKVFLECVQDMDHENMFWYRQDPGLGLRLIYFSYDVKMKEKGDIPEGYSVSREKKERFSLILESASTNQTSMYLCASSFLSSETQYFGPGTRLLVL.

This chain connects TRBV28 to TRBJ2-2; perhaps TRBD2 as D (5 bases). V was pared by 7 bases and J by 4 bases, with 10 bases between. The V gene's germline CDR1 is MDHEN and CDR2 SYDVKM. The CDR3 has 13 amino acids. This CDR3 reads CASTLAGTGELFF. The CDR3 bases are TGTGCCAGCACCTTGGCGGGCACCGGGGAGCTGTTTTTT.

The chain joins TRBV24-1 to TRBJ1-5; D remains ambiguous. V was clipped by 2 bases and J by 1 base, with 2 bases between them. Germline V gives CDR1 KGHDR, CDR2 SFDVKD. The CDR3 is made up of 13 amino acids. CDR3 protein: CATSDSSNQPQHF. CDR3 DNA: TGTGCCACCAGTGATTCGAGCAATCAGCCCCAGCATTTT.

This clone was picked up one time. The chain has TRBV6-5 and TRBJ1-2; 9 bases agree with TRBD1. The trim removed 7 bases at V and 7 bases at J, leaving 10 bases unmatched. The germline CDR1 and CDR2 sequences are MNHEY and SVGAGI. This CDR3 region has 14 residues. CDR3 in DNA: TGTGCCAGCACCGACCGGGACAGGGCCTTTGGCTACACCTTC. This gives the protein CASTDRDRAFGYTF.

The chain is built from TRBV24-1 and TRBJ2-5, with 9 bases identical to TRBD2. Trimming removed 4 bases from V and 5 bases from J; junction bases left unmatched: 10. Germline V gene lookup returns CDR1 KGHDR and CDR2 SFDVKD. The CDR3 totals 16 residues. CDR3 nucleotides: TGTGCCACCAGTGAGACGGATAGCGGGAGAGGGGAGACCCAGTACTTC. As protein: CATSETDSGRGETQYF.

The chain is built from TRBV28 and TRBJ1-1; D is undetermined. The CDR3 totals 14 residues. Per germline, CDR1 MDHEN and CDR2 SYDVKM. V lost 1 base and J lost 0, with 6 bases in between. DNA of the CDR3: TGTGCCAGCAGTTTATACCCGGTGAACACTGAAGCTTTCTTT. Protein: CASSLYPVNTEAFF.

This clone was counted a few times. V and J are TRBV6-2 or TRBV6-3 and TRBJ2-7; TRBD2 might be the D (6 bases). The CDR3 is 15 amino acids. V lost 5 bases, J lost 7 bases, and 21 bases lay in between. Looked up from germline, CDR1 is MNHEY and CDR2 is SVGEGT. The CDR3 spells CASSRRREGLWEQYF. In DNA, the CDR3 is TGTGCCAGCAGTCGACGGCGGGAAGGTCTATGGGAGCAGTACTTC.

V gene TRBV15 combines with J gene TRBJ1-4, with D maybe TRBD1 (6 bases). The length of the CDR3 is 16 residues. Germline CDR1 and CDR2: LNHNV and YYDKDF (reference sequence). Trimming took off 1 base at V and 5 bases at J, with 14 bases between the two ends. The CDR3 reads CATSRVPGQPNEKLFF. DNA of the CDR3: TGTGCCACCAGCAGAGTACCGGGACAACCGAATGAAAAACTGTTTTTT.